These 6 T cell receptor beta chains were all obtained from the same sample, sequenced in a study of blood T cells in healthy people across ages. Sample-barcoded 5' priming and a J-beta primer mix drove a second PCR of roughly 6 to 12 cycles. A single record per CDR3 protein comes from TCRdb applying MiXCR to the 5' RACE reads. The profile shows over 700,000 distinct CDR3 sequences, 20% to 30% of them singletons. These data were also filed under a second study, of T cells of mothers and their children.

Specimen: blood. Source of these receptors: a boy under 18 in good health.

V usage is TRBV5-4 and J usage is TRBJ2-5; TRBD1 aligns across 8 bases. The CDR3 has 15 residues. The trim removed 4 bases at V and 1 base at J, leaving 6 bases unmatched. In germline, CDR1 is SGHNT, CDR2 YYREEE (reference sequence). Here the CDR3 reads CASSDMTGVQETQYF. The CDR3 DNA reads TGTGCCAGCAGCGATATGACAGGGGTCCAAGAGACCCAGTACTTC.

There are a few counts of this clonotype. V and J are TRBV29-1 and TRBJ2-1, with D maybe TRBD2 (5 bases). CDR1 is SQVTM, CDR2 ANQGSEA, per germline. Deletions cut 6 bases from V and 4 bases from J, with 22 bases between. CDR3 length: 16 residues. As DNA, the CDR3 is TGCAGCGTGTGTCTGGCGGACTCGGTCGATTACAATGAGCAGTTCTTC. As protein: CSVCLADSVDYNEQFF.

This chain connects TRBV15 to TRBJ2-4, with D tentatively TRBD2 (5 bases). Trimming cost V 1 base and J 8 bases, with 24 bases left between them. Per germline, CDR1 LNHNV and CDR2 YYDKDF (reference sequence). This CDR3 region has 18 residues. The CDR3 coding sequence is TGTGCCACCAGCAGAGCCGGGGAGACCTATCTCTTCGAGGACATTCAGTACTTC. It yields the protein CATSRAGETYLFEDIQYF.

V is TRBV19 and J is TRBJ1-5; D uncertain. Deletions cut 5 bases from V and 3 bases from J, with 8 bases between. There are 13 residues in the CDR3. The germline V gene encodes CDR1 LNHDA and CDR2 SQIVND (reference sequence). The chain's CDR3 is CASSEVDNQPQHF. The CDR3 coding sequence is TGTGCCAGTAGTGAGGTAGACAATCAGCCCCAGCATTTT.

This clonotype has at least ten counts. The chain's CDR3 is CASSFARETQYF. The DNA for the CDR3 is TGTGCCAGCAGTTTTGCCCGAGAGACCCAGTACTTC. The rearrangement links TRBV12-3 or TRBV12-4 to TRBJ2-5; D remains ambiguous. With 3 bases removed from V and 4 bases from J, the gap between germline ends came to 6 bases. CDR3 length: 12 residues.

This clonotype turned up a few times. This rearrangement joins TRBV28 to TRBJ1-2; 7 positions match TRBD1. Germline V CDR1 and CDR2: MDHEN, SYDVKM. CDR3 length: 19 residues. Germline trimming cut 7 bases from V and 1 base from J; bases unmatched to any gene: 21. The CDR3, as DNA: TGTGCCAGCATCAGGGGGGAAGACAGGGCCCGAGTCCGTAACTATGGCTACACCTTC. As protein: CASIRGEDRARVRNYGYTF.